Each of the 7 T cell receptor beta chains below was sequenced from the same sample in a study of blood T cell repertoires in COVID-19. Sequencing used immunoSEQ multiplex PCR; TCRdb keeps in-frame clones, though not all of them. There are about 210,000 clones in the sample; around 91% occur only once, and 4.8% lies in the top ten. Sequenced sample: peripheral blood. The receptors shown here come from a woman aged 40-49 years with acute or convalescent COVID-19.

CDR3 region: CASSLGNERSYEQYV. The DNA for the CDR3 is TGTGCCAGCAGCTTAGGGAACGAGCGTTCCTACGAGCAGTACGTC. The chain couples TRBV7-8 to TRBJ2-7; D unresolved. Trimming pared 1 base from V and 1 base from J, leaving 11 bases between. Germline lookup yields CDR1 SGHVS and CDR2 FQNEAQ. The CDR3 has 15 amino acids.

V and J are TRBV6-1 and TRBJ2-2, with 8 bases fitting TRBD1. V lost 2 bases, J lost 8 bases, and 10 bases stayed unmatched. This CDR3 is built from 16 residues. The germline gives CDR1 MNHNS, CDR2 SASEGT. The CDR3 DNA sequence: TGTGCCAGCAGTGAAAACCAGGGGGCGGTCAGAGGGGAGCTGTTTTTT. Translating gives CASSENQGAVRGELFF.

This clone came up once. The rearrangement uses TRBV7-2 and TRBJ2-3; 7 bases fit TRBD1. This CDR3 is 13 amino acids long. With 2 bases clipped from V and 14 bases from J, the junction kept 10 bases outside the gene matches. Germline values: CDR1 SGHTA, CDR2 FQGNSA. Here the CDR3 DNA reads TGTGCCAGCAGCTTAACGACAGGGCCAAATTGGTATTTT. Its translation is CASSLTTGPNWYF.

This chain connects TRBV7-3 to TRBJ1-1; D is possibly TRBD1 (5 bases). V lost 2 bases to trimming and J lost 5 bases, with 12 bases between them. The CDR3 consists of 14 residues. Looked up from germline, CDR1 is SGHTA and CDR2 is FQGTGA. The CDR3 region is CASSLPIGGTEAFF. CDR3 nucleotide sequence: TGTGCCAGCAGCTTACCGATCGGGGGAACTGAAGCTTTCTTT. The full variable domain, in which reference TRBV7-3 and TRBJ1-1 provide the parts outside the CDR3, is GAGVSQTPSNKVTEKGKYVELRCDPISGHTALYWYRQSLGQGPEFLIYFQGTGAADDSGLPNDRFFAVRPEGSVSTLKIQRTERGDSAVYLCASSLPIGGTEAFFGQGTRLTVV.

The chain is built from TRBV27 and TRBJ2-1; the D gene is possibly TRBD2 (5 bases). V lost 4 bases to trimming and J lost 3 bases, with 19 bases between them. CDR3 length: 17 amino acids. Germline-derived CDR1 and CDR2 are MNHEY and SMNVEV (reference sequence). Here the CDR3 DNA reads TGTGCCAGCAGTTCCCAAGCGGCCGTGCTAGTCTACAATGAGCAGTTCTTC. Translating gives CASSSQAAVLVYNEQFF.

The sample holds a few counts of this clone. Other DNA sequences in the same sample also yield this CDR3. V usage is TRBV27 and J usage is TRBJ2-1, with D perhaps TRBD2 (7 bases). The CDR3 is made up of 14 amino acids. CDR1 is MNHEY, CDR2 SMNVEV, per germline (reference sequence). V was cut by 5 bases and J by 4 bases, with 12 bases left in between. The CDR3 DNA sequence: TGTGCCAGCAGTGGGGGGGCTGGATACAATGAGCAGTTCTTC. Its translation: CASSGGAGYNEQFF.

This chain uses TRBV5-1 with TRBJ2-2; D may be TRBD2 (6 bases). There are 15 residues in the CDR3. CDR1 is SGHRS and CDR2 is YFSETQ in the germline V gene. The ends were cut back, 4 bases at V and 2 bases at J, with 12 bases in the middle. CDR3 loop: CASSRTSSNTGELFF. In DNA form, the CDR3 reads TGCGCCAGCAGCCGTACTAGCTCTAACACCGGGGAGCTGTTTTTT.